A single TCR beta chain is shown here with its context. Germline V gene lookup returns CDR1 SGHTA and CDR2 FQGNSA. Trimming cost V 6 bases and J 5 bases; bases outside gene matches: 11. CDR3 length: 16 amino acids. These data are taken from a study of T cell clonotyping in hematopoietic cell transplantation. Clones were read by immunoSEQ multiplex PCR, and TCRdb kept only the in-frame ones, dropping some. The table shows approximately 9,500 clones, with about 77% occurring only once. The V gene is TRBV7-2, the J gene TRBJ2-2; 8 nucleotides agree with TRBD2. The sequence was obtained from a female patient aged 35-55 years who had an allogeneic stem cell transplant from a related donor, so T cells may come from the graft donor. Some clones in this sample may be carry-over from other donors' samples. The material was PBMCs, obtained 30 days after allogeneic stem cell transplant. CDR3 loop: CASSPEHGTRTGELFF. The CDR3, as DNA: TGTGCCAGCAGTCCAGAGCACGGGACTAGGACCGGGGAGCTGTTTTTT.